This TCR beta chain was profiled in a study of T cell changes during pregnancy in multiple sclerosis. Only in-frame clones appear in the TCRdb table, and some are missing; sequencing was by immunoSEQ multiplex PCR. Of approximately 80,000 clones in the sample, roughly nine tenths were seen once. CDR1 ENHRY and CDR2 SYGVKD come from the germline V gene. The V gene end was trimmed by 3 bases and the J gene end by 0 bases; junction bases not matched to a gene: 5. The CDR3 extends over 16 amino acids. The sequence derives from a female donor in good health, serving as a control in a pregnancy study. Some clones in this sample may be carry-over from other donors' samples. V is TRBV10-3 and J is TRBJ1-5, with 7 bases lining up with TRBD1. The sample consisted of PBMCs, taken in the first trimester of pregnancy. DNA for the CDR3: TGTGCCATCAGTGATCCGGGACAGACTAGCAATCAGCCCCAGCATTTT. Its translation is CAISDPGQTSNQPQHF.